The 17 T cell receptor beta chains below come from one sample, sequenced in a study of response to subunit inactivated influenza vaccine. TCRdb re-analysed the RT-PCR reads in MiXCR, keeping a single row per CDR3 protein. Here the sample spans about 620,000 distinct CDR3 sequences, 12% being singletons. The source was PBMCs from blood, collected on the day of vaccination. These receptors all come from a man aged 50-59 years who received an inactivated influenza vaccine.

This clonotype was found a few times. The chain joins TRBV27 to TRBJ2-6, with D unclear. V lost 4 bases, J lost 2 bases, and 3 bases lay in between. Germline CDR1 is MNHEY and CDR2 is SMNVEV (reference sequence). CDR3 length: 13 amino acids. The CDR3: CASSYAGANVLTF. CDR3 DNA: TGTGCCAGCAGTTACGCTGGGGCCAACGTCCTGACTTTC. The variable domain in full, completed from reference TRBV27 and TRBJ2-6, reads EAQVTQNPRYLITVTGKKLTVTCSQNMNHEYMSWYRQDPGLGLRQIYYSMNVEVTDKGDVPEGYKVSRKEKRNFPLILESPSPNQTSLYFCASSYAGANVLTFGAGSRLTVL.

There are a few counts of this clonotype. The gene calls are TRBV20-1 and TRBJ2-1; 9 positions agree with TRBD2. CDR1 DFQATT and CDR2 SNEGSKA come from the germline V gene (reference sequence). The CDR3 has 14 residues. V was pared by 8 bases and J by 6 bases, with 11 bases of the junction left unmatched. CDR3 amino acids: CSILGNSGSNEQFF. DNA for the CDR3: TGCAGTATACTCGGGAATAGCGGGAGCAATGAGCAGTTCTTC.

Turning to this clonotype: An end of the junction does not agree with germline; a read error may underlie this. V usage is TRBV5-1 and J usage is TRBJ2-3, with 7 bases aligning to TRBD1. Germline V lookup: CDR1 SGHRS, CDR2 YFSETQ. The length of the CDR3 is 15 residues. The CDR3 spells CASSLEGARTDTQNF. CDR3 nucleotides: TGCGCCAGCAGCTTGGAGGGGGCCCGCACAGATACGCAGAATTTT.

The chain is built from TRBV5-1 and TRBJ2-7, with no clear D. From germline, CDR1 is SGHRS and CDR2 YFSETQ. Trimming removed 3 bases at V and 3 bases at J, with 10 bases between. The CDR3 extends over 13 amino acids. CDR3: CASSSSPYYEQYF. CDR3 DNA sequence: TGCGCCAGCAGCTCCTCCCCCTACTACGAGCAGTACTTC.

A few counts support this clonotype. CDR3 protein: CASSSPSNNEQFF. The CDR3 DNA reads as TGTGCCAGCAGCTCTCCCTCAAACAATGAGCAGTTCTTC. J is TRBJ2-1 and V is TRBV7-9; no clear D gene. Germline V lookup: CDR1 SEHNR, CDR2 FQNEAQ (reference sequence). CDR3 length equals 13 residues. With 4 bases removed from V and 5 bases from J, the gap between germline ends came to 9 bases.

This clonotype turned up a few times. The rearrangement joins TRBV4-2 to TRBJ1-1, with TRBD1 matching 9 bases. J gave up 10 bases and V 4 bases, and 10 bases lay outside the gene matches. Germline V CDR1 and CDR2: LGHNA, YNFKEQ. This CDR3 spans 14 amino acids. The DNA of the CDR3 is TGTGCCAGCAGCCCGGATGGGACAGGGTCTAGAGCTTTCTTT. This sequence encodes CASSPDGTGSRAFF.

The chain uses TRBV19 and TRBJ2-1, with 11 bases aligning to TRBD1. CDR3 size: 16 residues. Germline V gives CDR1 LNHDA, CDR2 SQIVND (reference sequence). With V trimmed by 5 bases and J by 3 bases, 6 bases remained unmatched. The CDR3 here is CASSLGQGANYNEQFF. CDR3 sequence (DNA): TGTGCCAGTAGTCTAGGACAGGGGGCGAACTACAATGAGCAGTTCTTC.

Concerning this clonotype itself: A read error may explain this, as a much larger clone is one base away. The rearrangement uses TRBV28 and TRBJ2-7, with D possibly TRBD2 on 6 matching bases. Trimming removed 3 bases at V and 0 bases at J, with 9 bases between. Germline assignment: CDR1 MDHEN and CDR2 SYDVKM. The CDR3 runs 14 residues. The CDR3 nucleotides are TGTGCCAGCAGTTTTTACGGGAGCTCCTACGAGCAGTACTTC. It codes for CASSFYGSSYEQYF.

In its sample, this clonotype was seen a few times. The genes are TRBV4-3 and TRBJ2-2, with 8 positions matching TRBD1. Germline values: CDR1 LGHNA, CDR2 YSLEER. The CDR3 is 17 amino acids. Unmatched junction bases numbered 8, after V lost 2 bases and J lost 3 bases. DNA for the CDR3: TGCGCCAGCAGCCAACGGGACAGGCTATTGGACACCGGGGAGCTGTTTTTT. Translated: CASSQRDRLLDTGELFF.

This chain links TRBV4-1 with TRBJ2-4; TRBD2 matches at 8 bases. V shed 1 base and J 8 bases; nucleotides not matched to a gene: 13. The CDR3 has 17 amino acids. Looked up from germline, CDR1 is MGHRA and CDR2 is YSYEKL. The CDR3 DNA is TGCGCCAGCAGCCAAGCCCCAGCGGGGGCCATGGGGGACATTCAGTACTTC. Translated, it gives CASSQAPAGAMGDIQYF.

This clonotype showed up just a few times. V is TRBV12-3 or TRBV12-4 and J is TRBJ1-2, with TRBD1 identical over 8 bases. This CDR3 region has 14 residues. Trimming removed 7 bases from V and 4 bases from J; junction bases left unmatched: 8. CDR3 loop: CASIEDREGYGYTF. The CDR3 nucleotides are TGTGCCAGCATCGAGGACAGGGAGGGCTATGGCTACACCTTC.

The rearrangement links TRBV6-2 or TRBV6-3 to TRBJ2-1; 10 bases line up with TRBD1. Germline CDR1 MNHEY, CDR2 SVGEGT. The V gene end was trimmed by 4 bases and the J gene end by 4 bases; junction bases not matched to a gene: 7. CDR3 size: 16 residues. The CDR3 protein is CASSWLLGQGYNEQFF. The CDR3, as DNA: TGTGCCAGCAGTTGGCTTCTGGGACAGGGGTACAATGAGCAGTTCTTC.

CDR3: CSVSSGLVIDTQYF. CDR3 nucleotides: TGCAGCGTGTCATCGGGACTAGTAATCGATACGCAGTATTTT. The chain employs TRBV29-1 and TRBJ2-3, with TRBD2 matching over 8 bases. Looked up from germline, CDR1 is SQVTM and CDR2 is ANQGSEA. This CDR3 is 14 amino acids long. Trimming removed 6 bases from V and 6 bases from J; junction bases left unmatched: 11.

This clonotype was seen at least ten times. The genes are TRBV28 and TRBJ2-3; D is possibly TRBD2 (5 bases). The V and J ends lost 6 bases and 5 bases respectively, with 9 bases between them. The length of the CDR3 is 12 residues. Germline V lookup: CDR1 MDHEN, CDR2 SYDVKM. In DNA form, the CDR3 reads TGTGCCAGCAGCCGGGGTAGAGATACGCAGTATTTT. Protein sequence: CASSRGRDTQYF.

This clonotype was seen repeatedly, ten times or more. The rearrangement uses TRBV15 and TRBJ2-3; tentatively, D is TRBD1 (5 bases). The CDR3 covers 15 residues. Germline assignment: CDR1 LNHNV and CDR2 YYDKDF (reference sequence). The V gene lost 0 bases and the J gene lost 2 bases, with 9 bases spanning the gap. DNA of the CDR3: TGTGCCACCAGCAGAGAAAACAGGCTCACAGATACGCAGTATTTT. Translation: CATSRENRLTDTQYF.

In its sample, this clonotype was seen a few times. The chain joins TRBV14 to TRBJ2-1; a weak D match, TRBD1 (5 bases). Trimming took 0 bases from V and 9 from J, leaving 18 bases between them. From germline, CDR1 is SGHDN and CDR2 FVKESK. This CDR3 comprises 16 residues. The CDR3 coding sequence is TGTGCCAGCAGCCAAGATCAGGGATTTGTGGTCAGTGAGCAGTTCTTC. This gives the protein CASSQDQGFVVSEQFF.

The rearrangement joins TRBV7-6 to TRBJ2-7, with D possibly matching TRBD1 (6 bases). This CDR3 is built from 15 residues. Per germline, CDR1 SGHVS and CDR2 FNYEAQ. Trimming removed 1 base from V and 3 bases from J, with 13 bases in between. This CDR3 is CASSLGGGTYYEQYF. The CDR3 nucleotides are TGTGCCAGCAGCTTAGGTGGTGGGACATACTACGAGCAGTACTTC.